This T cell receptor (beta chain) was sequenced in a study of blood T cell repertoires in COVID-19. Turning to the study itself: Samples taken during acute and convalescent COVID-19 were collected in the United States, Italy and Spain.

The V and J ends lost 4 bases and 3 bases, in that order; junction bases with no gene match: 0. CDR3 length: 13 residues. In germline, CDR1 is LNHDA, CDR2 SQIVND (reference sequence). TCRdb keeps only in-frame clones here, not all; method: immunoSEQ multiplex PCR. The repertoire holds 200,000 to 300,000 clones, with around 87% as singletons. V and J are TRBV19 and TRBJ2-1; 7 bases align to TRBD1. The receptor was derived from a woman aged 65 to 85 with active or convalescent COVID-19. The sequencing input was peripheral blood. CDR3: CASSNRGYNEQFF. The CDR3 DNA reads as TGTGCCAGTAGTAACAGGGGCTACAATGAGCAGTTCTTC.